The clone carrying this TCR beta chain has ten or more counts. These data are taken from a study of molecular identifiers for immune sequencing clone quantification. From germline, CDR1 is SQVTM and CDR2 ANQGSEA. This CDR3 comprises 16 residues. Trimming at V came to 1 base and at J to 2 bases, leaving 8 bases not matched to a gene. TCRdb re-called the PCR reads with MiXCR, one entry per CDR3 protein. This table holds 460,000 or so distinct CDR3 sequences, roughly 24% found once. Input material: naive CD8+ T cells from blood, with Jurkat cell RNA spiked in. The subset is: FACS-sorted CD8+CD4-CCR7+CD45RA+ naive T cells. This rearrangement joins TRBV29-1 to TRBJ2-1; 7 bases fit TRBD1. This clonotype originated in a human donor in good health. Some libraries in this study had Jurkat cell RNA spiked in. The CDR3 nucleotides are TGCAGCGTTGAAGGCCAACAAGACAGGGCCTACAATGAGCAGTTCTTC. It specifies CSVEGQQDRAYNEQFF.